A single T cell receptor (beta chain) is shown here with its context. As processed by the authors: Reference gene primer amplification yielded estimated nucleated cell counts. The table came from immunoSEQ multiplex PCR; TCRdb's copy has only in-frame clones and leaves some out. V, J and clone size are those of that table, while D and trimming were read from the DNA. This sample has roughly 400,000 clones; approximately 92% occur once, and the top ten carry 1% to 1.3%. These data come from a study of blood T cell repertoires in COVID-19. About the research overall: Samples representing acute and convalescent COVID-19 were sourced from the United States, Italy and Spain.

Trimming pared 3 bases from V and 10 bases from J, leaving 11 bases between. CDR3 length equals 12 residues. Germline CDR1 SGHNT, CDR2 YYREEE (reference sequence). The study recruited people aged roughly 18 to 89 years across about two dozen US areas. This chain uses TRBV5-4 with TRBJ2-1; unclear D gene. The sample consisted of PBMCs or T cells enriched from blood (not recorded which). The clonotype comes from a man aged 25 to 40 who had recovered from COVID-19. The chain's CDR3 is CASSYVGREQFF. The DNA of the CDR3 is TGTGCCAGCAGCTATGTGGGCCGCGAGCAGTTCTTC.